The TCR beta chain under discussion was sequenced for a study of neoadjuvant anti-PD-1 for oral cavity cancer. Clones were sequenced by immunoSEQ multiplex PCR, and TCRdb holds only the in-frame ones, with some missing. The sample gives around 16,000 clones, around 72% of which show up once; around 2.7% is in the top ten. V was shortened by 7 bases and J by 0 bases, with 7 bases between the two germline ends. The CDR3 is made up of 11 amino acids. Germline assignment: CDR1 SQVTM and CDR2 ANQGSEA. The chain combines TRBV29-1 with TRBJ2-7; D is uncertain. The receptor's source is a person aged 40 to 85 with oral cavity squamous cell carcinoma. Sequenced here: PBMCs, sampled before nivolumab (anti-PD-1) treatment. CDR3 region: CSAGYSYEQYF. CDR3 sequence (DNA): TGCAGCGCTGGGTACTCCTACGAGCAGTACTTC.